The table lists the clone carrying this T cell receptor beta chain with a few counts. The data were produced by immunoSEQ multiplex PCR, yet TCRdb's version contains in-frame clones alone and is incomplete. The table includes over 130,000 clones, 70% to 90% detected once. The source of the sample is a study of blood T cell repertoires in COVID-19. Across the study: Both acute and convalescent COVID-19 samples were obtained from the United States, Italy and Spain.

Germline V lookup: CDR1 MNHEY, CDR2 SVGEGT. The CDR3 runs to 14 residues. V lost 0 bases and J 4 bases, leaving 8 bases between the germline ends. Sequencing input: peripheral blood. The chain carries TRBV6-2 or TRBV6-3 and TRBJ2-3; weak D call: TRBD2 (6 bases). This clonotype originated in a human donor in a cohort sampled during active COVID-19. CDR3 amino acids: CASSYSTSSDTQYF. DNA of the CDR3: TGTGCCAGCAGTTACTCGACTAGTTCAGATACGCAGTATTTT.